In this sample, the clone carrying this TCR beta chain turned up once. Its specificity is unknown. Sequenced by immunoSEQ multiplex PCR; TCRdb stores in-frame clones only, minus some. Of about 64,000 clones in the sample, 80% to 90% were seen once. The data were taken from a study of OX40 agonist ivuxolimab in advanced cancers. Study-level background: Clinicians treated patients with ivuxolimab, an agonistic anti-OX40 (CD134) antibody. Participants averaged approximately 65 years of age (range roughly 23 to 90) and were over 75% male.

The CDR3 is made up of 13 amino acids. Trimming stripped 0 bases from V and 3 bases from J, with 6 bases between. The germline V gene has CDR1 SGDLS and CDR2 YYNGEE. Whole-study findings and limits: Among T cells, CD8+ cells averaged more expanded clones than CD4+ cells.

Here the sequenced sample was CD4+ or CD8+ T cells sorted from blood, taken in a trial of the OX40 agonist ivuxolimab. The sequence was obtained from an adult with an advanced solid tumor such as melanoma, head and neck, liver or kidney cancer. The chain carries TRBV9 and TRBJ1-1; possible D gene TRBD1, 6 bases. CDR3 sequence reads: CASSVGGHTEAFF. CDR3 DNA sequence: TGTGCCAGCAGCGTAGGGGGGCACACTGAAGCTTTCTTT.